Below, 32 T cell receptor beta chains from the same sample are listed, as sequenced in a study of shared clonotypes between healthy human individuals. Assay: immunoSEQ multiplex PCR; the TCRdb copy retains only in-frame clones and omits some. The data show 2,100,000 or so clones, 95% seen once. Specimen: naive CD4+ T cells sorted from blood. The subset here: CD45RA+ positively selected. The receptors were gathered from a man aged 18 to 30 in good health.

In its sample, this clone was seen once. V gene TRBV5-8 combines with J gene TRBJ2-3; D is possibly TRBD1 or TRBD2 (6 bases each). This CDR3 has 17 amino acids. Looked up from germline, CDR1 is SGHTS and CDR2 is YDEGEE. V gave up 0 bases and J gave up 0 bases, with 14 bases separating them. The CDR3 region is CASSLAGRGASTDTQYF. The CDR3 nucleotides read TGTGCCAGCAGCTTGGCCGGAAGGGGGGCAAGCACAGATACGCAGTATTTT.

This chain links TRBV19 with TRBJ2-2; D ambiguous. Trimming pared 2 bases from V and 4 bases from J, leaving 11 bases between. The germline CDR1 and CDR2 sequences are LNHDA and SQIVND (reference sequence). The CDR3 sequence is 15 residues long. This CDR3 reads CASSISPTPTGELFF. DNA of the CDR3: TGTGCCAGTAGTATATCCCCGACCCCCACCGGGGAGCTGTTTTTT.

The chain links TRBV5-1 to TRBJ2-1; D gene uncertain. The germline CDR1 and CDR2 sequences are SGHRS and YFSETQ. This CDR3 is built from 14 residues. Trimming pared 2 bases from V and 5 bases from J, leaving 11 bases between. Here the CDR3 reads CASSFIQAHNEQFF. The CDR3 coding sequence is TGCGCCAGCAGCTTCATCCAGGCGCACAATGAGCAGTTCTTC.

The chain has TRBV5-4 and TRBJ2-7; 7 nucleotides agree with TRBD2. The length of the CDR3 is 15 residues. With V trimmed by 5 bases and J by 0 bases, 8 bases remained unmatched. Germline-derived CDR1 and CDR2 are SGHNT and YYREEE (reference sequence). CDR3: CASSLTSWNSYEQYF. The CDR3 nucleotides read TGTGCCAGCAGTCTGACTAGCTGGAACTCCTACGAGCAGTACTTC.

The V call is TRBV9, the J call TRBJ2-7, with a tentative D call TRBD2 (6 bases). V lost 0 bases and J lost 8, with 12 bases in between. CDR1 is SGDLS and CDR2 is YYNGEE in the germline V gene. There are 13 residues in the CDR3. CDR3 in DNA: TGTGCCAGCAGCGTAGAGGCGGACTATAAGCAGTACTTC. Its translation: CASSVEADYKQYF.

The rearrangement uses TRBV9 and TRBJ2-7; TRBD2 agrees at 8 bases. J lost 0 bases, V lost 0 bases, and 8 bases had no gene match. The CDR3 spans 17 residues. Germline V CDR1 and CDR2: SGDLS, YYNGEE. Here the CDR3 reads CASSVAASSGFSYEQYF. The CDR3 DNA sequence: TGTGCCAGCAGCGTAGCCGCTTCTAGCGGGTTCTCCTACGAGCAGTACTTC.

To note about this clone: Other DNA sequences in this sample translate to the same CDR3. CDR3 in DNA: TGCGCCAGCAGTGAGTCAGGGAACCAGCCCCAGCATTTT. Its protein product is CASSESGNQPQHF. The chain combines TRBV10-1 with TRBJ1-5; no reliable D call. The V end lost 0 bases, the J end lost 7 bases, and 7 bases lay between the germline ends. The CDR3 loop spans 13 amino acids. CDR1 WNHNN and CDR2 SYGVQD come from the germline V gene (reference sequence).

This clone was detected only once. This rearrangement joins TRBV18 to TRBJ1-1; no firm D call. V was cut by 2 bases and J by 3 bases, with 13 bases left in between. CDR3 size: 15 residues. Per the germline V gene, CDR1 is KGHSH and CDR2 is LQKENI. CDR3 sequence (DNA): TGTGCCAGCTCACCAAAGGGAAGTGGGGACACTGAAGCTTTCTTT. Protein: CASSPKGSGDTEAFF. Complete variable domain (other parts from reference TRBV18 and TRBJ1-1): NAGVMQNPRHLVRRRGQEARLRCSPMKGHSHVYWYRQLPEEGLKFMVYLQKENIIDESGMPKERFSAEFPKEGPSILRIQQVVRGDSAAYFCASSPKGSGDTEAFFGQGTRLTVV.

V gene TRBV18 combines with J gene TRBJ2-1; 7 positions agree with TRBD2. The CDR3 contains 16 residues. The germline CDR1 and CDR2 sequences are KGHSH and LQKENI. V shed 0 bases, J shed 7 bases, and the junction held 9 bases outside the gene matches. Written as DNA, the CDR3 is TGTGCCAGCTCACCACCAGGTCGGAGGGAGGGTAATGAGCAGTTCTTC. It codes for CASSPPGRREGNEQFF.

This clone was seen a single time. CDR3 in DNA: TGTGCCAGCAGCACCGGGACAGAAAGCAGTACGCAGTATTTT. Amino acid sequence: CASSTGTESSTQYF. The V and J genes are TRBV2 and TRBJ2-3; 7 bases are shared with TRBD1. The CDR3 extends over 14 amino acids. Losses at the gene ends were 6 bases for V and 8 bases for J; bases not matched to a gene: 11. The V gene's germline CDR1 is SNHLY and CDR2 FYNNEI.

The V gene is TRBV5-1, the J gene TRBJ2-3; D ambiguous. The germline V gene has CDR1 SGHRS and CDR2 YFSETQ. With 4 bases removed from V and 4 bases from J, the gap between germline ends came to 16 bases. The CDR3 sequence is 15 residues long. In DNA, the CDR3 is TGCGCCAGCAGCGGGATTGCACTAACCGCAGATACGCAGTATTTT. Its translation: CASSGIALTADTQYF.

The CDR3 bases are TGTGCCAGCAGCTCCCCGGACAGGGGTATCACTGAAGCTTTCTTT. It yields the protein CASSSPDRGITEAFF. The chain has TRBV7-2 and TRBJ1-1; 9 nucleotides line up with TRBD1. The V and J ends lost 4 bases and 4 bases, in that order; junction bases with no gene match: 7. Looked up from germline, CDR1 is SGHTA and CDR2 is FQGNSA. The CDR3 covers 15 residues.

The rearrangement uses TRBV6-1 and TRBJ2-3; 9 bases match TRBD2. Germline-derived CDR1 and CDR2 are MNHNS and SASEGT. J gave up 4 bases and V 6 bases, and 5 bases lay outside the gene matches. This CDR3 contains 14 residues. The CDR3 bases are TGTGCCAGCAGCCCCTCTAGCGGGGCAGATACGCAGTATTTT. Translated: CASSPSSGADTQYF.

J is TRBJ1-2 and V is TRBV19; D perhaps matches TRBD1 (5 bases). This CDR3 is built from 13 residues. The germline V and J ends were trimmed by 7 bases and 6 bases, with 15 bases remaining between them. CDR1 LNHDA and CDR2 SQIVND come from the germline V gene (reference sequence). Here the CDR3 reads CASTRGDGDGYTF. Here the CDR3 DNA reads TGTGCCAGTACCCGCGGGGACGGTGATGGCTACACCTTC.

The chain uses TRBV7-9 and TRBJ1-6, with 9 positions matching TRBD1. Germline V gene sequence: CDR1 SEHNR, CDR2 FQNEAQ (reference sequence). The junction had 14 bases not matched to a gene; V was cut back by 4 bases and J by 10 bases. This CDR3 contains 17 residues. The CDR3 DNA follows: TGTGCCAGCAGCTCCGCGGATCTCGGGACAGGGAGCTCACCCCTCCACTTT. Its protein product is CASSSADLGTGSSPLHF.

The chain recombines TRBV28 with TRBJ1-6, with D possibly TRBD1 on 5 matching bases. The CDR3 has 15 residues. In germline, CDR1 is MDHEN, CDR2 SYDVKM. Trimming removed 6 bases at V and 5 bases at J, with 14 bases between. The CDR3 DNA reads TGTGCCAGCAGCGACAGCACGAGGGATAATTCACCCCTCCACTTT. Its translation is CASSDSTRDNSPLHF.

This clone was picked up a small number of times. The chain combines TRBV2 with TRBJ1-6; maybe TRBD1 (6 bases). Germline V lookup: CDR1 SNHLY, CDR2 FYNNEI. The length of the CDR3 is 13 residues. Between the trimmed V and J ends, which lost 11 bases and 7 bases, there was a span of 15 bases. CDR3 sequence (DNA): TGTGCCGGGACCGGGACAAAGAATTCACCCCTCCACTTT. Amino acids: CAGTGTKNSPLHF. Together with reference TRBV2 and TRBJ1-6, the CDR3 gives the full variable domain: EPEVTQTPSHQVTQMGQEVILRCVPISNHLYFYWYRQILGQKVEFLVSFYNNEISEKSEIFDDQFSVERPDGSNFTLKIRSTKLEDSAMYFCAGTGTKNSPLHFGNGTRLTVT.

The rearrangement links TRBV9 to TRBJ1-6, with D possibly TRBD1 on 5 matching bases. Germline lookup yields CDR1 SGDLS and CDR2 YYNGEE. CDR3 length: 16 residues. Trimming took off 4 bases at V and 9 bases at J, with 20 bases between the two ends. In nucleotides, the CDR3 is TGTGCCAGCAGCCCATATGGGGCCGGGCAGCCTTCACCCCTCCACTTT. Translating it yields CASSPYGAGQPSPLHF.

This clone was observed once. V gene TRBV7-9 combines with J gene TRBJ1-2; D possibly corresponds to TRBD1 (6 bases). Germline V gene data show CDR1 as SEHNR and CDR2 as FQNEAQ (reference sequence). Trimming took 5 bases from V and 8 from J, leaving 18 bases between them. This CDR3 is built from 14 residues. The CDR3 coding sequence is TGTGCCAGCAGCCATGACGGGACACAACAGGGCTACACCTTC. Amino acids: CASSHDGTQQGYTF.

This clone was seen just once. The V call is TRBV27, the J call TRBJ1-6; D is possibly TRBD1 (5 bases). The V and J ends lost 6 bases and 5 bases respectively, with 14 bases between them. The CDR3 is 15 amino acids. CDR1 is MNHEY and CDR2 is SMNVEV in the germline V gene (reference sequence). For the CDR3, the DNA is TGTGCCAGCAGCACGGGACCGAACGATAATTCACCCCTCCACTTT. Its translation: CASSTGPNDNSPLHF.

The chain carries TRBV9 and TRBJ1-1; TRBD1 agrees at 7 bases. J lost 0 bases, V lost 3 bases, and 11 bases had no gene match. Germline-derived CDR1 and CDR2 are SGDLS and YYNGEE. This CDR3 has 17 amino acids. DNA of the CDR3: TGTGCCAGCAGCGCCGGACCCTGGGACAGCATGAACACTGAAGCTTTCTTT. Translating it yields CASSAGPWDSMNTEAFF.

J is TRBJ2-7 and V is TRBV28, with 7 nucleotides matching TRBD1. The ends lost 7 bases at V and 6 bases at J; junction bases unmatched: 9. There are 13 residues in the CDR3. The germline CDR1 and CDR2 sequences are MDHEN and SYDVKM. Here the CDR3 DNA reads TGTGCCAGCAACCTCGACAGGGCCCCCGAGCAGTACTTC. Its protein is CASNLDRAPEQYF.

This CDR3 is CAISESERWGGYTF. DNA for the CDR3: TGTGCCATCAGTGAGTCAGAAAGGTGGGGGGGCTACACCTTC. The chain uses TRBV10-3 and TRBJ1-2; TRBD1 is a possible D gene (5 bases). Trimming pared 0 bases from V and 8 bases from J, leaving 13 bases between. The length of the CDR3 is 14 residues. The germline V gene encodes CDR1 ENHRY and CDR2 SYGVKD.

The gene calls are TRBV18 and TRBJ2-7; D is perhaps TRBD1 (6 bases). Trimming took off 3 bases at V and 2 bases at J, with 14 bases between the two ends. The CDR3 contains 15 residues. Germline CDR1 KGHSH, CDR2 LQKENI. The DNA of the CDR3 is TGTGCCAGCTCACCCAACTGGCAGGGGACCTACGAGCAGTACTTC. It specifies CASSPNWQGTYEQYF. Variable domain in full (rest from reference TRBV18 and TRBJ2-7): NAGVMQNPRHLVRRRGQEARLRCSPMKGHSHVYWYRQLPEEGLKFMVYLQKENIIDESGMPKERFSAEFPKEGPSILRIQQVVRGDSAAYFCASSPNWQGTYEQYFGPGTRLTVT.

V and J are TRBV6-5 and TRBJ1-1; D not certain. The germline V and J ends were trimmed by 6 bases and 4 bases, with 15 bases remaining between them. From germline, CDR1 is MNHEY and CDR2 SVGAGI. The CDR3 consists of 14 residues. CDR3 nucleotide sequence: TGTGCCAGCAGCCGTGGTGGTGGATCCACTGAAGCTTTCTTT. Translated: CASSRGGGSTEAFF.

This rearrangement joins TRBV20-1 to TRBJ1-1; D uncertain. Trimming pared 0 bases from V and 6 bases from J, leaving 5 bases between. CDR1 and CDR2 (germline): DFQATT, SNEGSKA (reference sequence). The CDR3 has 11 amino acids. The CDR3 loop is CSARDRPEAFF. CDR3 nucleotides: TGCAGTGCTAGAGATCGACCTGAAGCTTTCTTT.

As DNA, the CDR3 is TGTGCCAGCAGCCCAGGGACAGGGGGTGTTTACGAGCAGTACTTC. This codes for CASSPGTGGVYEQYF. The chain recombines TRBV28 with TRBJ2-7; 11 bases agree with TRBD1. The V segment lost 6 bases and the J segment 4 bases; nucleotides outside the gene matches: 8. Germline V lookup: CDR1 MDHEN, CDR2 SYDVKM. There are 15 residues in the CDR3.

The V call is TRBV5-8, the J call TRBJ2-7; the match to TRBD2 covers 9 bases. This CDR3 is 17 amino acids long. Trimming took 0 bases from V and 2 from J; bases not matched to a gene: 9. Germline V gene lookup returns CDR1 SGHTS and CDR2 YDEGEE. DNA for the CDR3: TGTGCCAGCAGCTTGGGACTAGCGGTGGAGGCTGCCTACGAGCAGTACTTC. Translated, it gives CASSLGLAVEAAYEQYF. The complete variable domain, with remaining parts taken from reference TRBV5-8 and TRBJ2-7, reads EAGVTQSPTHLIKTRGQQATLRCSPISGHTSVYWYQQALGLGLQFLLWYDEGEERNRGNFPPRFSGRQFPNYSSELNVNALELEDSALYLCASSLGLAVEAAYEQYFGPGTRLTVT.

CDR3 nucleotide sequence: TGCGCCAGCAGCTCCCCCGGGACTTCATCCTACAATGAGCAGTTCTTC. It translates to CASSSPGTSSYNEQFF. The chain carries TRBV5-1 and TRBJ2-1, with a possible D match to TRBD2 (6 bases). The V end lost 3 bases, the J end lost 1 base, and 14 bases lay between the germline ends. The length of the CDR3 is 16 residues. Germline V gene lookup returns CDR1 SGHRS and CDR2 YFSETQ.

The genes are TRBV28 and TRBJ1-2; D perhaps matches TRBD1 (5 bases). V lost 2 bases and J lost 3, with 7 bases in between. Germline V gene sequence: CDR1 MDHEN, CDR2 SYDVKM. This CDR3 is 13 amino acids long. CDR3 bases: TGTGCCAGCAGTTTAAAGGGGTACTATGGCTACACCTTC. As protein: CASSLKGYYGYTF.

The rearrangement uses TRBV28 and TRBJ1-2; TRBD1 is a possible D gene (5 bases). CDR3 length: 12 residues. V lost 10 bases and J 8 bases, leaving 17 bases between the germline ends. Germline-derived CDR1 and CDR2 are MDHEN and SYDVKM. The CDR3 loop is CATLTAPYGYTF. CDR3 nucleotides: TGTGCCACCCTGACAGCCCCCTACGGCTACACCTTC.

The rearrangement uses TRBV7-9 and TRBJ1-1; no clear D. This CDR3 has 14 amino acids. V lost 5 bases and J lost 0, with 10 bases in between. CDR1 is SEHNR, CDR2 FQNEAQ, per germline (reference sequence). The DNA for the CDR3 is TGTGCCAGCAGCCCCCAAAGGGTGAACACTGAAGCTTTCTTT. Translating gives CASSPQRVNTEAFF.